The present T cell receptor beta chain was sequenced within a study of OX40 agonist ivuxolimab in advanced cancers. The overall study: The patients received ivuxolimab by intravenous route every 2 weeks at 0.01 to 10 mg/kg.

Exclusion of a patient followed from autoimmune disease history or systemic immunosuppression. Generated by immunoSEQ multiplex PCR, the TCRdb table keeps only in-frame clones and is missing some. The sample has some 100,000 clones, around 94% seen once. General study findings and limits: Low normalized clonal expansion also occurred in some nonresponding patients.

About this clone: Its antigen is unknown.

From germline, CDR1 is MDHEN and CDR2 SYDVKM. CDR3 length: 15 residues. V lost 6 bases, J lost 5 bases, and 19 bases lay in between. The chain carries TRBV28 and TRBJ2-5, with D possibly being TRBD2 (7 bases). The material was CD4+ or CD8+ T cells sorted from blood, obtained in a trial of the OX40 agonist ivuxolimab. This receptor was taken from an adult with an advanced solid tumor such as melanoma, head and neck, liver or kidney cancer. CDR3 nucleotide sequence: TGTGCCAGCAGATCCGGGGGGCGGGAGACGGAGACCCAGTACTTC. It yields the protein CASRSGGRETETQYF.